One and the same sample provided the 20 T cell receptor beta chains below, sequenced in a study of T-cell memory formation after mild COVID-19 (dated by TCRdb to the early 2020s). Library prep was done by 5' RACE. The sample was run on an Illumina NovaSeq 6000. Using fastp trimming at Q25 and MiXCR clonotype assembly, TCRdb reanalyzed the public sequencing data and kept in-frame beta chains. Every distinct CDR3 protein forms one entry, paired with its most common genes and DNA. The sample data list under 450,000 distinct CDR3 sequences, and 20% to 25% of these were observed just once. The top ten constitute around a fifth of the sample. The sequencing input was PBMCs or a T cell subset sorted from them (not recorded which). These receptor sequences come from a man younger than 35 who had mild COVID-19 (a few samples of this study predate the infection). The sample titles of this study are shuffled in the database, so cell type and time point are left out; the donor was told from shared clones.

This clonotype turned up a few times. J is TRBJ2-5 and V is TRBV6-6, with TRBD1 matching over 7 bases. V lost 6 bases and J lost 5; bases outside the gene matches: 3. Germline-derived CDR1 and CDR2 are MNHNY and SVGAGI (reference sequence). The CDR3 covers 12 residues. In DNA form, the CDR3 reads TGTGCCAGCAGCAGGGGGATGGAGACCCAGTACTTC. This sequence encodes CASSRGMETQYF.

This clonotype has ten or more counts. The chain has TRBV6-2 or TRBV6-3 and TRBJ2-3; 10 nucleotides match TRBD1. CDR3 size: 17 residues. CDR1 MNHEY and CDR2 SVGEGT come from the germline V gene. The ends lost 0 bases at V and 5 bases at J; junction bases unmatched: 8. This CDR3 reads CASSYSDRGPTQDTQYF. The CDR3 bases are TGTGCCAGCAGTTACTCCGACAGGGGGCCGACACAAGATACGCAGTATTTT.

V usage is TRBV4-3 and J usage is TRBJ2-7; tentatively, D is TRBD1 (6 bases). The V gene lost 1 base and the J gene lost 6 bases, with 16 bases spanning the gap. Germline V gene sequence: CDR1 LGHNA, CDR2 YSLEER. This CDR3 has 15 residues. CDR3 loop: CASSQVVGGSIEQYF. CDR3 bases: TGCGCCAGCAGCCAAGTTGTAGGGGGAAGCATCGAGCAGTACTTC.

In its sample, this clonotype was seen once. The chain uses TRBV5-4 and TRBJ2-7, with 7 bases lining up with TRBD1. The germline gives CDR1 SGHNT, CDR2 YYREEE (reference sequence). CDR3 length: 14 residues. J gave up 2 bases and V 5 bases, and 7 bases lay outside the gene matches. CDR3 in amino acids: CASSRDSNPYEQYV. CDR3 DNA sequence: TGTGCCAGCAGTCGGGACAGCAACCCCTACGAGCAGTACGTC.

This chain uses TRBV6-5 with TRBJ2-6, with D hard to call. Germline assignment: CDR1 MNHEY and CDR2 SVGAGI. The CDR3 has 16 amino acids. Trimming pared 0 bases from V and 5 bases from J, leaving 11 bases between. Written as DNA, the CDR3 is TGTGCCAGCAGTTACTCGAGGACGGTTTGGGCCAACGTCCTGACTTTC. Translation gives CASSYSRTVWANVLTF.

This clonotype was detected only a few times. The chain links TRBV12-3 or TRBV12-4 to TRBJ1-5; 7 bases are shared with TRBD1. The CDR3 has 15 amino acids. The V gene end was trimmed by 6 bases and the J gene end by 7 bases; junction bases not matched to a gene: 12. The CDR3 DNA is TGTGCCAGCAGAGCCGACAGGGTGGACGGACAGCCCCAGCATTTT. Translation gives CASRADRVDGQPQHF.

In this sample, this clonotype turned up once. J is TRBJ1-1 and V is TRBV5-5; D may be TRBD1 (6 bases). Trimming shortened V by 0 bases and J by 4 bases, and 16 bases separated the two germline ends. This CDR3 comprises 16 residues. Germline V lookup: CDR1 SGHKS, CDR2 YYEKEE (reference sequence). For the CDR3, the DNA is TGTGCCAGCAGCTTGGCCCCAGGGGTGGGCGGCACTGAAGCTTTCTTT. Amino acid sequence: CASSLAPGVGGTEAFF.

The rearrangement links TRBV7-2 to TRBJ2-5; no clear D gene. Trimming took 1 base from V and 3 from J, leaving 6 bases between them. This CDR3 is built from 13 residues. From germline, CDR1 is SGHTA and CDR2 FQGNSA. The CDR3 spells CASSLVRKETQYF. CDR3 sequence (DNA): TGTGCCAGCAGCTTAGTAAGGAAAGAGACCCAGTACTTC.

The chain employs TRBV29-1 and TRBJ1-1; D may be TRBD1 (6 bases). This CDR3 comprises 13 residues. V was clipped by 4 bases and J by 2 bases, with 11 bases between them. From germline, CDR1 is SQVTM and CDR2 ANQGSEA. The CDR3 sequence: CSVVTGLNTEAFF. Here the CDR3 DNA reads TGCAGCGTTGTGACAGGTCTAAACACTGAAGCTTTCTTT.

The V call is TRBV6-1, the J call TRBJ1-5; D unclear. The CDR3 is made up of 17 amino acids. Trimming took 9 bases from V and 2 from J, leaving 23 bases between them. CDR1 MNHNS and CDR2 SASEGT come from the germline V gene. The CDR3 coding sequence is TGTGCCAGTGAGGAGGGATTGCTGAGAATAGGCAATCAGCCCCAGCATTTT. This translates into CASEEGLLRIGNQPQHF.

This clonotype was found a few times. This chain joins TRBV24-1 and TRBJ2-3; 10 bases map to TRBD1. Germline values: CDR1 KGHDR, CDR2 SFDVKD. V dropped 4 bases and J dropped 7; count of bases not matched to a gene: 7. The CDR3 length is 15 residues. DNA of the CDR3: TGTGCCACCAGTGACCCGGGACAGGGGACAAATACGCAGTATTTT. Its protein is CATSDPGQGTNTQYF.

This clonotype was seen repeatedly, ten times or more. The rearrangement uses TRBV20-1 and TRBJ1-1; no firm D call. Per the germline V gene, CDR1 is DFQATT and CDR2 is SNEGSKA (reference sequence). The CDR3 consists of 14 residues. V shed 6 bases and J shed 4 bases, with 18 bases lying between them. CDR3 bases: TGCAGTGCCCTGAGCTATTCCCTTTCCACTGAAGCTTTCTTT. This gives the protein CSALSYSLSTEAFF.

This chain joins TRBV5-1 and TRBJ1-3, with no clear D. The germline V gene has CDR1 SGHRS and CDR2 YFSETQ. V lost 0 bases, J lost 0 bases, and 10 bases lay in between. The CDR3 has 16 amino acids. The CDR3 DNA is TGCGCCAGCAGCTTGGAAGTCCCCACCTCTGGAAACACCATATATTTT. Amino acid sequence: CASSLEVPTSGNTIYF.

This clonotype occurred a few times. The rearrangement uses TRBV29-1 and TRBJ2-5; D remains ambiguous. CDR1 and CDR2 (germline): SQVTM, ANQGSEA. V shed 8 bases and J shed 7 bases, with 14 bases lying between them. The CDR3 contains 11 residues. The DNA of the CDR3 is TGCAGCACCCCCGGGCCGGGGACCCAGTACTTC. Encoded protein: CSTPGPGTQYF.

The V and J genes are TRBV20-1 and TRBJ1-5; D is perhaps TRBD1 (5 bases). Per germline, CDR1 DFQATT and CDR2 SNEGSKA (reference sequence). Trimming took off 3 bases at V and 0 bases at J, with 9 bases between the two ends. The CDR3 contains 14 residues. The CDR3 nucleotides read TGCAGTGCTAGTGGGGGAAATAGCAATCAGCCCCAGCATTTT. Protein product: CSASGGNSNQPQHF.

The V and J genes are TRBV11-2 and TRBJ1-1; no definite D call. Germline CDR1 SGHAT, CDR2 FQNNGV. The CDR3 covers 15 residues. The V and J ends lost 8 bases and 0 bases respectively, with 16 bases between them. The CDR3 here is CASRSEGRMNTEAFF. The CDR3 DNA sequence: TGTGCCAGCCGCTCCGAGGGCAGGATGAACACTGAAGCTTTCTTT.

This clonotype was seen only a few times. V and J are TRBV6-1 and TRBJ1-2, with 7 positions matching TRBD1. There are 15 residues in the CDR3. Trimming took 3 bases from V and 1 from J; bases not matched to a gene: 5. Per germline, CDR1 MNHNS and CDR2 SASEGT. In nucleotides, the CDR3 is TGTGCCAGCAGTGACCCGGGACAGATTAACTATGGCTACACCTTC. Translated: CASSDPGQINYGYTF.

The chain carries TRBV5-1 and TRBJ2-1; 7 bases are shared with TRBD2. Germline V gene data show CDR1 as SGHRS and CDR2 as YFSETQ. The CDR3 covers 13 residues. With V trimmed by 3 bases and J by 9 bases, 6 bases remained unmatched. CDR3 coding DNA: TGCGCCAGCAGCTCAGACCCTAGCGGTGAGCAGTTCTTC. Residues: CASSSDPSGEQFF.

J is TRBJ1-5 and V is TRBV7-2; a possible D gene is TRBD1 (6 bases). Germline CDR1 and CDR2: SGHTA and FQGNSA. This CDR3 has 14 residues. With 4 bases removed from V and 4 bases from J, the gap between germline ends came to 11 bases. CDR3 bases: TGTGCCAGCAGCTCGGGACACGATAATCAGCCCCAGCATTTT. Protein product: CASSSGHDNQPQHF.

A remark on this clonotype: At one end the junction does not follow the germline gene, possibly because of a read error. The chain couples TRBV7-2 to TRBJ1-6, with D possibly matching TRBD1 (5 bases). The CDR3 has 15 residues. From germline, CDR1 is SGHTA and CDR2 FQGNSA. The CDR3 sequence: CASRSRGGRGSHLHF. The DNA for the CDR3 is TGTGCCAGCAGGAGTCGTGGGGGAAGGGGCTCACACCTCCACTTT. The entire variable domain, with the rest obtained from reference TRBV7-2 and TRBJ1-6, is as follows: GAGVSQSPSNKVTEKGKDVELRCDPISGHTALYWYRQSLGQGLEFLIYFQGNSAPDKSGLPSDRFSAERTGGSVSTLTIQRTQQEDSAVYLCASRSRGGRGSHLHFGNGTRLTVT.